These T cell receptor beta chains were read from a single sample in a study of cytomegalovirus exposure and HLA in healthy donors. Here immunoSEQ multiplex PCR was the method, and the copy in TCRdb shows in-frame clones only, minus some. The table records around 99,000 clones, about 77% of them present only once. The sample taken for sequencing was PBMCs. The receptor set was obtained from a man aged 35 to 55 in good health and CMV-seronegative. Both conserved end residues are part of each CDR3. The D gene is left open where the match is weak. Clone size is not always given. Where it is, it says once, few, many or a class for expanded clones.

TRBV6-5	-	-	14	TRBJ2-4	TGTGCCAGCAGTTCCCCAGGGATGATAAACATTCAGTACTTC	CASSSPGMINIQYF
TRBV29-1	once	TRBD1	12	TRBJ1-2	TGCAGCGTCGAACAGGGGGGCTATGGCTACACCTTC	CSVEQGGYGYTF
TRBV6-6	few	TRBD2	14	TRBJ2-3	TGTGCCAGCAGCTGGACTAGCGGGATGGATACGCAGTATTTT	CASSWTSGMDTQYF
TRBV18	-	-	14	TRBJ2-7	TGTGCCAGCTCACCCGAGACAACCGCCTACGAGCAGTACTTC	CASSPETTAYEQYF
TRBV18	once	-	13	TRBJ2-2	TGTGCCAGCTCACAAACAGGGTCCGGGGAGCTGTTTTTT	CASSQTGSGELFF
TRBV7-9	-	-	14	TRBJ1-1	TGTGCCAGCAGCTTACAGGGGCTGAACACTGAAGCTTTCTTT	CASSLQGLNTEAFF
TRBV7-9	-	-	15	TRBJ2-5	TGTGCCAGCAGCAGTGCTGGGACACCCCAAGAGACCCAGTACTTC	CASSSAGTPQETQYF
TRBV15	-	TRBD1	16	TRBJ1-1	TGTGCCACCAGCACTGGTTTCGGGACAGGGGGATTGGAAGCTTTCTTT	CATSTGFGTGGLEAFF
TRBV29-1	-	TRBD1	14	TRBJ1-4	TGCAGCGTAAGGACAGGGGGCCCTAATGAAAAACTGTTTTTT	CSVRTGGPNEKLFF
TRBV5-1	-	-	15	TRBJ1-1	TGCGCCACCCACCCATCAGGGGCGCTTGACACTGAAGCTTTCTTT	CATHPSGALDTEAFF
TRBV7-9	once	-	14	TRBJ1-6	TGTGCCAGCAGCGCGGACAGCCCCGGCCTACCCCTCCACTTT	CASSADSPGLPLHF
TRBV30	-	-	14	TRBJ1-1	TGTGCCTGGAAATCCGACACATCTCACACTGAAGCTTTCTTT	CAWKSDTSHTEAFF
TRBV5-1	-	-	16	TRBJ2-3	TGCGCCAGCAGCTTGGTTGTGAGTGCTAGCACAGATACGCAGTATTTT	CASSLVVSASTDTQYF
TRBV2	-	TRBD1	14	TRBJ2-2	TGTGCCAGCAGCGACAGGGTTCGTAACGGGGAGCTGTTTTTT	CASSDRVRNGELFF
TRBV6-1	-	-	16	TRBJ1-2	TGTGCCAGCAGTGAGGGGAGGGCGAGGGCTAACTATGGCTACACCTTC	CASSEGRARANYGYTF
TRBV7-6	-	-	14	TRBJ2-3	TGTGCCAGCAGCTTAACTAGCAACACAGATACGCAGTATTTT	CASSLTSNTDTQYF
TRBV7-3	-	TRBD1	16	TRBJ1-2	TGTGCCAGCAGCTTAAATGGGGGACAGGGGGTATATGGCTACACCTTC	CASSLNGGQGVYGYTF
TRBV6-5	-	TRBD1	13	TRBJ2-3	TGTGCCAGCAGTCGACAGGGGGCAGATACGCAGTATTTT	CASSRQGADTQYF
TRBV2	-	-	14	TRBJ2-3	TGTGCCAGCGAGGATAGAAGGCCCCCAGATACGCAGTATTTT	CASEDRRPPDTQYF
TRBV6-1	-	TRBD1	17	TRBJ1-1	TGTGCCAGCAGTGATCGGGCCGGGACAGGGTTTCACACTGAAGCTTTCTTT	CASSDRAGTGFHTEAFF
TRBV28	-	TRBD1	14	TRBJ1-2	TGTACCAGCAGTTCCGGACAGGGGGCCTATGGCTACACCTTC	CTSSSGQGAYGYTF
TRBV5-1	-	-	13	TRBJ2-2	TGCGCCAGCAGCTTGGACTGGACCGGGGAGCTGTTTTTT	CASSLDWTGELFF
TRBV30	-	-	17	TRBJ1-1	TGTGCCTGGAGTGTAAGTTGGTCGGGGTTGACGCGGACTGAAGCTTTCTTT	CAWSVSWSGLTRTEAFF
TRBV30	few	TRBD1	15	TRBJ1-6	TGTGCCTGCAGGACAGGGAGCTCCTATAATTCACCCCTCCACTTT	CACRTGSSYNSPLHF
TRBV27	-	-	14	TRBJ2-1	TGTGCCAGCAGTTGGGGGGTCTCCTACAATGAGCAGTTCTTC	CASSWGVSYNEQFF
TRBV30	-	-	13	TRBJ1-1	TGTGCCTGCTCAGGGGACCCGAACACTGAAGCTTTCTTT	CACSGDPNTEAFF
TRBV29-1	few	TRBD1	12	TRBJ1-4	TGCAGCGGACAGGGGAATGGTGAAAAACTGTTTTTT	CSGQGNGEKLFF
TRBV6-1	-	TRBD1	16	TRBJ2-7	TGTGCCAGCAGTGAAGCGCTGGGGACAGGGAACTACGAGCAGTACTTC	CASSEALGTGNYEQYF
TRBV10-3	many	TRBD2	16	TRBJ2-2	TGTGCCATCAGTGTTACTAGCGGGAGGGCCCACGGGGAGCTGTTTTTT	CAISVTSGRAHGELFF
TRBV7-9	-	-	12	TRBJ2-1	TGTGCCAGCAGCCGAGACAGCCGGGAGCAGTTCTTC	CASSRDSREQFF
TRBV7-3	once	-	16	TRBJ1-1	TGTGCCAGCAGCCCAGCGCAGACAGAACAGAACACTGAAGCTTTCTTT	CASSPAQTEQNTEAFF
TRBV7-9	-	-	14	TRBJ1-2	TGTGCCAGCAGCTTACAGGCAGGGGCCCACGGCTACACCTTC	CASSLQAGAHGYTF
TRBV30	-	-	13	TRBJ2-5	TGTGCCTGGAGTGGTTCAGGGCTAGAGACCCAGTACTTC	CAWSGSGLETQYF
TRBV5-1	-	-	15	TRBJ1-1	TGCGCCAGCAGCCTTCAGGGGCTAACGGGTACTGAAGCTTTCTTT	CASSLQGLTGTEAFF
TRBV2	-	TRBD1	17	TRBJ2-6	TGTGCCAGCAGGGCCGGGACAGGGTCATATGGGGCCAACGTCCTGACTTTC	CASRAGTGSYGANVLTF
TRBV11-2	-	-	14	TRBJ2-7	TGTGCCAGCAGGGGCTTGCGGGGACCCTACGAGCAGTACTTC	CASRGLRGPYEQYF
TRBV19	-	TRBD1	15	TRBJ2-1	TGTGCCAGTAGTAAACAGGGGTCCCTGTACAATGAGCAGTTCTTC	CASSKQGSLYNEQFF
TRBV6-5	-	-	15	TRBJ2-4	TGTGCCAGCAGTTACGACTGCCTTGCAGGGAACATTCAGTACTTC	CASSYDCLAGNIQYF
TRBV12-5	-	TRBD1	16	TRBJ1-3	TGTGCTAGTGGTTTGTCAACAGGGGTAGGTGGAAACACCATATATTTT	CASGLSTGVGGNTIYF
TRBV30	few	-	15	TRBJ2-5	TGTGCCTGGAGTCTGGTTCTTGGGGGGAGGGAGACCCAGTACTTC	CAWSLVLGGRETQYF
TRBV27	-	TRBD2	14	TRBJ2-1	TGTGCCAGCAGGGTTAGCGGGAGTCACAATGAGCAGTTCTTC	CASRVSGSHNEQFF
TRBV6-1	-	TRBD1	14	TRBJ2-7	TGTGCCAGCACCTGGGACAGTGCCTCCTACGAGCAGTACTTC	CASTWDSASYEQYF
TRBV5-1	-	TRBD1	15	TRBJ2-7	TGCGCCAGCAGCGCCCGGGACAGGGCTGACTACGAGCAGTACTTC	CASSARDRADYEQYF
TRBV28	-	TRBD2	16	TRBJ2-1	TGTGCCAGCAGTTCAACGACTAGCGGCACTTACAATGAGCAGTTCTTC	CASSSTTSGTYNEQFF
TRBV6-1	-	TRBD1	15	TRBJ2-2	TGTGCCAGCTCCTCCGGGACAGGGGATGGCGGGGAGCTGTTTTTT	CASSSGTGDGGELFF
TRBV5-1	-	TRBD1	15	TRBJ2-7	TGCGCCAGCAGCTCAGGGAGGGACAGGGGAAACGAGCAGTACTTC	CASSSGRDRGNEQYF
TRBV5-4	-	TRBD1	16	TRBJ2-7	TGTGCCAGCAGCTTGGGCGGGACAGGGAACTCCTACGAGCAGTACTTC	CASSLGGTGNSYEQYF
TRBV2	-	-	13	TRBJ1-1	TGTGCCAGCAGGCATGACAGGAACACTGAAGCTTTCTTT	CASRHDRNTEAFF
TRBV7-9	-	TRBD1	15	TRBJ2-7	TGTGCCAGCAGCCGGACAGGGGCCACATCCTACGAGCAGTACTTC	CASSRTGATSYEQYF
TRBV5-1	few	TRBD1	15	TRBJ2-3	TGCGCCAGCAGCTTAGAGGGACAGGGGGCAGATACGCAGTATTTT	CASSLEGQGADTQYF
TRBV9	-	TRBD2	15	TRBJ2-7	TGTGCCAGCAGCCCCTTTGGGGCGGGGGTGAACGAGCAGTACTTC	CASSPFGAGVNEQYF
TRBV13	-	-	13	TRBJ2-7	TGTGCCAGCAGCGGACAGCAGGGCTACGAGCAGTACTTC	CASSGQQGYEQYF
TRBV28	once	TRBD1	18	TRBJ1-5	TGTGCCAGCAGTCCCCACGAGGGACAGGGGATAGGCAATCAGCCCCAGCATTTT	CASSPHEGQGIGNQPQHF
TRBV11-3	-	TRBD2	14	TRBJ2-7	TGTGCCAGCAGCCCCTCAGCGACCGGGAGGGAGCAGTACTTC	CASSPSATGREQYF
TRBV30	-	-	15	TRBJ2-7	TGTGCCTGGAGTGTCAACGCGCGGCAGGGGAACGAGCAGTACTTC	CAWSVNARQGNEQYF
TRBV2	-	TRBD1	14	TRBJ1-1	TGTGCCAGCAGTGAGTTGAGGGGGCGGACTGAAGCTTTCTTT	CASSELRGRTEAFF
TRBV6-1	-	-	13	TRBJ2-7	TGTGCCAGCAGTGAAGAGAGGGCCTACGAGCAGTACTTC	CASSEERAYEQYF
TRBV13	-	-	13	TRBJ2-5	TGTGCCAGCAGCCCGGGATACCAAGAGACCCAGTACTTC	CASSPGYQETQYF
TRBV6-5	-	TRBD1	13	TRBJ1-2	TGTGCCAGCAGAAAACAGGGGGCGAATGGCTACACCTTC	CASRKQGANGYTF
TRBV2	-	-	14	TRBJ2-7	TGTGCCAGCAGTGAACGGGGGGCGCGTTACGAGCAGTACTTC	CASSERGARYEQYF